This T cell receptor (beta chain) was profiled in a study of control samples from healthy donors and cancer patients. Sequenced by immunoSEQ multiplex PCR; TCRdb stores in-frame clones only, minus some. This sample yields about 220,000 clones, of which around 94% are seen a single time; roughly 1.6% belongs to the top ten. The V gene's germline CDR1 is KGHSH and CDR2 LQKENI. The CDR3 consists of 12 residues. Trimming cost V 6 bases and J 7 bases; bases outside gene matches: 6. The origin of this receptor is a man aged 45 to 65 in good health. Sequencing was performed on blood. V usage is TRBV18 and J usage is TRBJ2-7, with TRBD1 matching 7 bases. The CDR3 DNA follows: TGTGCCAGCTCGCCGACAGGGTTTGAGCAGTACTTC. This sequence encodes CASSPTGFEQYF. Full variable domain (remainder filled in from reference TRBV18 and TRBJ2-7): NAGVMQNPRHLVRRRGQEARLRCSPMKGHSHVYWYRQLPEEGLKFMVYLQKENIIDESGMPKERFSAEFPKEGPSILRIQQVVRGDSAAYFCASSPTGFEQYFGPGTRLTVT.